The clone carrying this T cell receptor beta chain occurred a few times. Patients were diagnosed with urothelial carcinoma, either locally advanced or metastatic. The CDR3 is 19 amino acids. The germline gives CDR1 SGHTA, CDR2 FQGNSA. Germline trimming cut 1 base from V and 2 bases from J; bases unmatched to any gene: 16. The investigators introduced synthetic TCR analog templates into each PCR as spikes. Data came from immunoSEQ multiplex PCR; TCRdb stores just in-frame clones and leaves some out. The table has about 71,000 clones, around nine tenths seen once. This sample is drawn from a study of PD-L1 blockade in urothelial cancer. Across the study: Blood underwent analysis 3 weeks (second dose) and 6 weeks after treatment began. Blood gave a median around 150,000 T cells.

Sequencing was performed on PBMCs, taken around atezolizumab (anti-PD-L1) treatment. The rearrangement joins TRBV7-2 to TRBJ1-2, with 7 bases matching TRBD1. The source of this sequence is a man in his 60s with urothelial cancer. The CDR3 protein is CASSLDAFPLQGSNYGYTF. The DNA for the CDR3 is TGTGCCAGCAGCTTAGACGCCTTCCCTTTACAGGGGTCGAACTATGGCTACACCTTC.